A single sample gave rise to the 14 T cell receptor beta chains below, sequenced in a study of TIL therapy for anti-PD-1-resistant metastatic lung cancer (dated by TCRdb to the early 2020s). TCR beta CDR3 regions were amplified from genomic DNA with the immunoSEQ v3 hsTCRB kit using bias-controlled multiplex PCR. In its TCRdb copy, this immuneACCESS table keeps in-frame sequences only and misses some clones. Where compared with another copy, unresolved V genes explain less than half of these, and the others have no known cause. Present in this sample are 95,000 or so clones, about three fifths of which were seen just once. In total, the top ten clones hold 9.5% to 13% of the sample. The time point label, as the study defines it: pre-treatment sample, taken before nivolumab and TIL therapy. The baseline tumor samples, taken from the same resection that was used to grow TIL, were excised metastases, most often pleural nodules or supraclavicular lymph nodes.

Source: tumor tissue, taken at baseline. These receptors were obtained from a person between 25 and 80 years old with non-small cell lung cancer.

This chain's CDR3 is CASSALGYEQYF. Here the CDR3 DNA reads TGTGCCAGCAGTGCCCTGGGGTACGAGCAGTACTTC. The genes are TRBV12-3 or TRBV12-4 and TRBJ2-7; D ambiguous. The CDR3 is made up of 12 amino acids. Trimming removed 5 bases from V and 4 bases from J, with 9 bases in between.

This clone was counted ten times or more. The chain carries TRBV30 and TRBJ1-6; 7 nucleotides match TRBD1. V dropped 2 bases and J dropped 7; count of bases not matched to a gene: 5. The CDR3 consists of 14 residues. Per the germline V gene, CDR1 is GTSNPN and CDR2 is SVGIG (reference sequence). CDR3 loop: CAWSLGTANSPLHF. CDR3 bases: TGTGCCTGGAGTTTAGGGACAGCGAATTCACCCCTCCACTTT.

The chain uses TRBV7-2 and TRBJ2-7; perhaps D is TRBD1 or TRBD2 (5 bases each). Deletions cut 0 bases from V and 4 bases from J, with 22 bases between. CDR1 is SGHTA, CDR2 FQGNSA, per germline. The CDR3 consists of 18 residues. Written as DNA, the CDR3 is TGTGCCAGCAGCTTAGCCGCTCCCGCACGCAGGGCGGGTTACGAGCAGTACTTC. It is translated as CASSLAAPARRAGYEQYF.

The chain is built from TRBV19 and TRBJ2-7, with a tentative D call TRBD1 (5 bases). V lost 1 base to trimming and J lost 6 bases, with 10 bases between them. Germline V gene data show CDR1 as LNHDA and CDR2 as SQIVND (reference sequence). The CDR3 runs to 13 residues. CDR3 in DNA: TGTGCCAGTAGTATAGGGCAGGGCCGCGAGCAGTACTTC. As protein: CASSIGQGREQYF.

In nucleotides, the CDR3 is TGTGCCAGTAGTCCCGCCGCGGGGGGCGTAAACATTCAGTACTTC. Its protein product is CASSPAAGGVNIQYF. This chain links TRBV19 with TRBJ2-4; 8 bases are shared with TRBD2. Germline V gives CDR1 LNHDA, CDR2 SQIVND (reference sequence). The CDR3 sequence is 15 residues long. V shed 5 bases, J shed 6 bases, and the junction held 9 bases outside the gene matches.

This clone came up a few times. This chain connects TRBV7-9 to TRBJ1-4, with 9 positions matching TRBD1. The germline V gene encodes CDR1 SEHNR and CDR2 FQNEAQ (reference sequence). Germline trimming cut 4 bases from V and 10 bases from J; bases unmatched to any gene: 7. The CDR3 contains 14 residues. This chain's CDR3 is CASSSVGQGGKLFF. CDR3 nucleotide sequence: TGTGCCAGCAGCTCAGTGGGACAGGGAGGAAAACTGTTTTTT.

V gene TRBV6-2 or TRBV6-3 combines with J gene TRBJ1-2; TRBD1 matches at 9 bases. Looked up from germline, CDR1 is MNHEY and CDR2 is SVGEGT. Trimming removed 2 bases from V and 2 bases from J; junction bases left unmatched: 6. The CDR3 extends over 16 amino acids. The CDR3 DNA is TGTGCCAGCAGTTACAGGAGGACAGGGGTAAACTATGGCTACACCTTC. Amino acids: CASSYRRTGVNYGYTF.

The CDR3 coding sequence is TGTGCCAGCAGCTCTATCAGGGGATCAGGCACTGAAGCTTTCTTT. Its translation: CASSSIRGSGTEAFF. The genes are TRBV7-2 and TRBJ1-1, with D possibly matching TRBD1 (6 bases). This CDR3 is built from 15 residues. Trimming took 4 bases from V and 4 from J, leaving 16 bases between them. CDR1 is SGHTA, CDR2 FQGNSA, per germline. The complete variable domain, with remaining parts taken from reference TRBV7-2 and TRBJ1-1, reads GAGVSQSPSNKVTEKGKDVELRCDPISGHTALYWYRQSLGQGLEFLIYFQGNSAPDKSGLPSDRFSAERTGGSVSTLTIQRTQQEDSAVYLCASSSIRGSGTEAFFGQGTRLTVV.

The chain joins TRBV7-2 to TRBJ2-5, with D uncertain. This CDR3 region has 13 residues. Between the trimmed V and J ends, which lost 3 bases and 5 bases, there was a span of 10 bases. Germline CDR1 SGHTA, CDR2 FQGNSA. Here the CDR3 reads CASSFLGAETQYF. CDR3 DNA: TGTGCCAGCAGCTTCCTTGGTGCTGAGACCCAGTACTTC.

V usage is TRBV2 and J usage is TRBJ2-7, with D maybe TRBD2 (5 bases). Germline V lookup: CDR1 SNHLY, CDR2 FYNNEI. Trimming stripped 2 bases from V and 0 bases from J, with 8 bases between. The CDR3 has 14 residues. The CDR3 coding sequence is TGTGCCAGCAGTGAATCCGGGGACTCCTACGAGCAGTACTTC. It specifies CASSESGDSYEQYF. The full variable domain, with the rest looked up from reference TRBV2 and TRBJ2-7, is EPEVTQTPSHQVTQMGQEVILRCVPISNHLYFYWYRQILGQKVEFLVSFYNNEISEKSEIFDDQFSVERPDGSNFTLKIRSTKLEDSAMYFCASSESGDSYEQYFGPGTRLTVT.

The table lists this clone with a few counts. The CDR3 region is CASSLQRLAGSYNSPLHF. CDR3 DNA sequence: TGTGCCAGCAGCTTGCAGAGGTTGGCCGGGTCCTATAATTCACCCCTCCACTTT. The chain uses TRBV11-2 and TRBJ1-6; D not resolved. The CDR3 is 18 residues long. Germline V CDR1 and CDR2: SGHAT, FQNNGV. The V end lost 3 bases, the J end lost 1 base, and 16 bases lay between the germline ends.

This chain uses TRBV11-3 with TRBJ2-7; TRBD2 might be the D (6 bases). CDR1 is SGHNT, CDR2 YENEEA, per germline. The germline V and J ends were trimmed by 3 bases and 4 bases, with 10 bases remaining between them. The length of the CDR3 is 13 residues. The CDR3 DNA reads TGTGCCAGCAGCTTCGGGCGGGGATACGAGCAGTACTTC. It encodes CASSFGRGYEQYF. Drawing the rest from reference TRBV11-3 and TRBJ2-7, the complete variable domain is EAGVVQSPRYKIIEKKQPVAFWCNPISGHNTLYWYLQNLGQGPELLIRYENEEAVDDSQLPKDRFSAERLKGVDSTLKIQPAELGDSAVYLCASSFGRGYEQYFGPGTRLTVT.

The rearrangement uses TRBV6-2 or TRBV6-3 and TRBJ1-5; D remains unclear. Trimming took off 3 bases at V and 9 bases at J, with 9 bases between the two ends. The CDR3 has 12 amino acids. Germline assignment: CDR1 MNHEY and CDR2 SVGEGT. The DNA for the CDR3 is TGTGCCAGCAGTTATCGGGCAGGGCCCCAGCATTTT. As protein: CASSYRAGPQHF.

The chain has TRBV19 and TRBJ1-5; D gene uncertain. The CDR3 loop spans 15 amino acids. The germline V gene has CDR1 LNHDA and CDR2 SQIVND (reference sequence). The V end was cut by 7 bases, the J end by 11 bases, with 24 bases between. CDR3 residues: CASMEMGFGMRAQHF. The CDR3 DNA sequence: TGTGCCAGTATGGAGATGGGCTTCGGGATGCGGGCCCAGCATTTT.